Listed here are 14 T cell receptor beta chains from one sample, sequenced in a study of T cell responses to AZD1222 COVID-19 vaccine. Profiling relied on immunoSEQ multiplex PCR, and the TCRdb table lists in-frame clones only, not all of them. The table includes tens of thousands of clones, approximately 89% detected once. Sequences were derived from peripheral blood, sampled on day 0 of AZD1222 vaccination. These receptor sequences come from an adult in good health.

The CDR3: CASRAQGGRSNTEAFF. The DNA for the CDR3 is TGCGCCAGCAGAGCCCAGGGAGGGCGGTCGAACACTGAAGCTTTCTTT. V is TRBV5-1 and J is TRBJ1-1, with D possibly TRBD1 on 5 matching bases. The germline gives CDR1 SGHRS, CDR2 YFSETQ. CDR3 size: 16 residues. With 5 bases removed from V and 1 base from J, the gap between germline ends came to 18 bases.

This sequence joins TRBV5-1 and TRBJ1-4; possibly TRBD1 for D (6 bases). Deletions cut 3 bases from V and 6 bases from J, with 15 bases between. Germline lookup yields CDR1 SGHRS and CDR2 YFSETQ. The CDR3 sequence is 15 residues long. The CDR3 DNA sequence: TGCGCCAGCAGCTACGACGGACAGTCCGATGAAAAACTGTTTTTT. Translating gives CASSYDGQSDEKLFF.

The V call is TRBV30, the J call TRBJ2-2; 8 nucleotides agree with TRBD2. V shed 0 bases and J 9 bases; nucleotides not matched to a gene: 6. Germline V gene lookup returns CDR1 GTSNPN and CDR2 SVGIG (reference sequence). The CDR3 has 14 amino acids. The CDR3, as DNA: TGTGCCTGGAGTGTAAAGAGCGGGGGCCGGGAGCTGTTTTTT. Translating gives CAWSVKSGGRELFF.

The genes are TRBV7-8 and TRBJ1-4, with TRBD1 as a possible D gene (6 bases). V was shortened by 5 bases and J by 10 bases, with 20 bases between the two germline ends. The CDR3 contains 15 residues. CDR1 is SGHVS and CDR2 is FQNEAQ in the germline V gene. The CDR3 coding sequence is TGTGCCAGCAGCCCAGGGGACCCCGTGCTAGGAAAACTGTTTTTT. Translated: CASSPGDPVLGKLFF.

The chain couples TRBV25-1 to TRBJ1-1; 7 nucleotides align to TRBD1. The V and J ends lost 4 bases and 5 bases, in that order; junction bases with no gene match: 4. The CDR3 is made up of 13 amino acids. CDR1 and CDR2 from the germline V gene are MGHDK and SYGVNS. The CDR3 sequence is CASSGQGVTEAFF. The CDR3 nucleotides read TGTGCCAGCAGTGGACAGGGAGTGACTGAAGCTTTCTTT.

V gene TRBV6-5 combines with J gene TRBJ1-1; tentative D call: TRBD1 (6 bases). Germline V gene lookup returns CDR1 MNHEY and CDR2 SVGAGI. Trimming left V 7 bases short and J 1 base short, with 10 bases between. The CDR3 spans 13 residues. CDR3 nucleotides: TGTGCCAGCACACGGACAGAGAACACTGAAGCTTTCTTT. This translates into CASTRTENTEAFF.

This clone was seen once. The chain carries TRBV6-5 and TRBJ1-2; D gene unclear. From germline, CDR1 is MNHEY and CDR2 SVGAGI. V was cut by 0 bases and J by 2 bases, with 7 bases left in between. This CDR3 spans 14 amino acids. CDR3 nucleotides: TGTGCCAGCAGTTACTCGGGATCCAACTATGGCTACACCTTC. It yields the protein CASSYSGSNYGYTF.

The V and J genes are TRBV7-6 and TRBJ2-3; D uncertain. From germline, CDR1 is SGHVS and CDR2 FNYEAQ. The CDR3 loop spans 13 amino acids. V lost 3 bases, J lost 4 bases, and 8 bases lay in between. The CDR3, as DNA: TGTGCCAGCAGCTTGGGTGCTGCAGATACGCAGTATTTT. Protein product: CASSLGAADTQYF.

The chain joins TRBV6-6 to TRBJ1-4; D perhaps matches TRBD1 (5 bases). The CDR3 spans 13 residues. Per germline, CDR1 MNHNY and CDR2 SVGAGI (reference sequence). V lost 0 bases to trimming and J lost 10 bases, with 9 bases between them. CDR3 DNA: TGTGCCAGCAGTTACTCTGACAGTGGAAAACTGTTTTTT. Residues: CASSYSDSGKLFF.

The chain links TRBV13 to TRBJ1-5; D gene ambiguous. Trimming left V 0 bases short and J 0 bases short, with 3 bases between. This CDR3 is built from 14 residues. Germline CDR1 and CDR2: PRHDT and FYEKMQ (reference sequence). CDR3 nucleotide sequence: TGTGCCAGCAGCTTAGGTCATAGCAATCAGCCCCAGCATTTT. Protein sequence: CASSLGHSNQPQHF.

This chain uses TRBV9 with TRBJ2-7; possibly TRBD1 for D (5 bases). The CDR3 runs to 15 residues. Germline V gene lookup returns CDR1 SGDLS and CDR2 YYNGEE. Trimming removed 0 bases from V and 5 bases from J, with 15 bases in between. The DNA of the CDR3 is TGTGCCAGCAGCGTAGCAGGGCGCCCAGACAACGAGCAGTACTTC. Protein product: CASSVAGRPDNEQYF.

The V gene is TRBV2, the J gene TRBJ1-4; 7 positions agree with TRBD1. This CDR3 comprises 14 residues. Looked up from germline, CDR1 is SNHLY and CDR2 is FYNNEI. J was trimmed by 5 bases and V by 6 bases; bases with no gene match: 6. The chain's CDR3 is CASSLDRANEKLFF. The CDR3, as DNA: TGTGCCAGCAGCCTCGACAGGGCGAATGAAAAACTGTTTTTT.

This chain links TRBV5-1 with TRBJ2-5; D may be TRBD1 (5 bases). CDR1 is SGHRS and CDR2 is YFSETQ in the germline V gene. V lost 3 bases and J 2 bases, leaving 11 bases between the germline ends. This CDR3 is 14 amino acids long. The CDR3 sequence: CASSSQGWQETQYF. The DNA for the CDR3 is TGCGCCAGCAGCTCCCAGGGTTGGCAAGAGACCCAGTACTTC.

The chain employs TRBV5-1 and TRBJ2-3; no reliable D call. V lost 2 bases to trimming and J lost 0 bases, with 10 bases between them. The length of the CDR3 is 15 residues. Per germline, CDR1 SGHRS and CDR2 YFSETQ. The CDR3 nucleotides are TGCGCCAGCAGCTTTAATGGCAGAAGCACAGATACGCAGTATTTT. Protein sequence: CASSFNGRSTDTQYF.